The clone carrying this T cell receptor beta chain came up a few times. The antigen remains unidentified. These data are taken from a study of post-analysis software for immune sequencing data. Study-level information: Multiple sclerosis in the patients followed relapsing-remitting, secondary progressive and progressive-relapsing courses.

TCR beta libraries were prepared from cDNA with unique molecular identifiers. TCRdb used MiXCR to reprocess the PCR reads, holding one entry per CDR3 protein. The table has 600,000 to 700,000 distinct CDR3 sequences, roughly three fifths seen once. General observations from the study: The normalized Chao1 diversity of multiple sclerosis patients was significantly lower than that of controls. Compared with controls, patients had more of roughly five TRBV segments, including TRBV5-6, TRBV5-1 and TRBV20-1.

After removal of 5 bases from V and 4 bases from J, the junction contained 1 base not matched to a gene. This CDR3 contains 14 residues. Sequencing used blood. This chain uses TRBV12-3 or TRBV12-4 with TRBJ2-5; 13 bases are a match to TRBD2. The origin of this receptor is a girl aged 2 to 10 with multiple sclerosis. The CDR3 spells CASSRTSGRETQYF. The CDR3 nucleotides are TGTGCCAGCAGTCGGACTAGCGGGAGAGAGACCCAGTACTTC.